The 5 T cell receptor beta chains below were found in one sample sequenced in a study of cytomegalovirus exposure and HLA in healthy donors. The PCR was carried out with 60 Vbeta primers and 13 Jbeta primers. Here immunoSEQ multiplex PCR was the method, and the copy in TCRdb shows in-frame clones only, minus some. This sample has around 150,000 clones, with 78% found just once. The specimen sequenced was PBMCs. These receptors were obtained from a middle-aged woman in good health and CMV-seronegative.

The chain is built from TRBV6-6 and TRBJ1-5, with 7 bases lining up with TRBD1. J gave up 4 bases and V 5 bases, and 8 bases lay outside the gene matches. Germline V gives CDR1 MNHNY, CDR2 SVGAGI (reference sequence). This CDR3 is 15 amino acids long. The CDR3 DNA reads as TGTGCCAGCAGTCAGACAGGGAATAATAATCAGCCCCAGCATTTT. This gives the protein CASSQTGNNNQPQHF.

The J gene is TRBJ2-3, the V gene TRBV7-3, with TRBD1 as a possible D gene (6 bases). In germline, CDR1 is SGHTA, CDR2 FQGTGA. This CDR3 is 15 amino acids long. Between the trimmed V and J ends, which lost 5 bases and 0 bases, there was a span of 12 bases. CDR3 residues: CASSPTRGSTDTQYF. DNA for the CDR3: TGTGCCAGCAGCCCAACGAGGGGGAGCACAGATACGCAGTATTTT.

This chain joins TRBV15 and TRBJ1-5; D not certain. The V gene lost 5 bases and the J gene lost 8 bases, with 19 bases spanning the gap. Germline CDR1 is LNHNV and CDR2 is YYDKDF (reference sequence). The length of the CDR3 is 15 residues. CDR3 in amino acids: CATSSGIGSGEPQHF. CDR3 DNA sequence: TGTGCCACCAGCTCCGGTATAGGGAGCGGTGAGCCCCAGCATTTT. Filled out from reference TRBV15 and TRBJ1-5, the complete variable domain reads DAMVIQNPRYQVTQFGKPVTLSCSQTLNHNVMYWYQQKSSQAPKLLFHYYDKDFNNEADTPDNFQSRRPNTSFCFLDIRSPGLGDTAMYLCATSSGIGSGEPQHFGDGTRLSIL.

This clone appeared a single time. The chain combines TRBV5-5 with TRBJ1-6; maybe TRBD1 (6 bases). The CDR3 has 16 amino acids. The V and J ends lost 3 bases and 6 bases respectively, with 16 bases between them. CDR1 and CDR2 (germline): SGHKS, YYEKEE (reference sequence). This CDR3 is CASSSTGRGVNSPLHF. The CDR3 DNA reads TGTGCCAGCAGCTCCACAGGGAGAGGGGTTAATTCACCCCTCCACTTT.

This rearrangement joins TRBV10-2 to TRBJ2-1; TRBD2 matches 11 bases. CDR1 and CDR2 (germline): WSHSY, SAAADI. This CDR3 is built from 16 residues. The V gene end was trimmed by 4 bases and the J gene end by 3 bases; junction bases not matched to a gene: 5. This chain's CDR3 is CASSVETSGDYNEQFF. The CDR3 DNA reads as TGCGCCAGCAGTGTTGAGACTAGCGGGGACTACAATGAGCAGTTCTTC.